This T cell receptor beta chain was sequenced for a study of blood T cell repertoires in COVID-19. Study-level information: Spain, Italy and the United States supplied samples that represented acute and convalescent COVID-19. The cDNA or gDNA used as material had been derived from T cells, B-cell-depleted T cells, or PBMCs.

As processed by the authors: Nucleated cell number was recorded as an estimate derived from reference gene primer amplification. Sequenced by immunoSEQ multiplex PCR; TCRdb stores in-frame clones only, minus some. That table furnishes V, J and clone size, whereas the DNA furnished D and trimming. The sample gives 84,000 or so clones, over 70% of which show up once; around 12% is in the top ten. This CDR3 region has 14 residues. Trimming cost V 4 bases and J 7 bases, with 13 bases left between them. This chain links TRBV23-1 with TRBJ1-4; D call uncertain. TRBV23-1 is an ORF, and what it does is uncertain. What was sequenced was peripheral blood. This receptor was identified in a woman aged 40 to 50 with active or convalescent COVID-19. In DNA, the CDR3 is TGCGCCAGCAGTCTGCCCGTGATTAGTGAAAAACTGTTTTTT. Protein sequence: CASSLPVISEKLFF.